This T cell receptor beta chain was identified in a study of blood T cell repertoires in COVID-19. Study information: Nucleic acid was either cDNA or gDNA, and it came from T cells, B-cell-depleted T cells, or PBMCs.

Participants were aged roughly 18 to 89 years from approximately 24 US areas. Method: immunoSEQ multiplex PCR; TCRdb's copy keeps in-frame clones and lacks some. The sample gives some 150,000 clones, more than 85% of which show up once; around 1.3% is in the top ten. In germline, CDR1 is KGHSH, CDR2 LQKENI. This CDR3 contains 12 residues. The germline V and J ends were trimmed by 0 bases and 8 bases, with 7 bases remaining between them. The TCR comes from a human donor with acute COVID-19. The donor label of this sample is uncertain. Sequenced sample: PBMCs or T cells enriched from blood (not recorded which). This chain links TRBV18 with TRBJ1-1; D might be TRBD1 (5 bases). CDR3 DNA sequence: TGTGCCAGCTCACCACCCGCAGGGGAAGCTTTCTTT. Amino acids: CASSPPAGEAFF.